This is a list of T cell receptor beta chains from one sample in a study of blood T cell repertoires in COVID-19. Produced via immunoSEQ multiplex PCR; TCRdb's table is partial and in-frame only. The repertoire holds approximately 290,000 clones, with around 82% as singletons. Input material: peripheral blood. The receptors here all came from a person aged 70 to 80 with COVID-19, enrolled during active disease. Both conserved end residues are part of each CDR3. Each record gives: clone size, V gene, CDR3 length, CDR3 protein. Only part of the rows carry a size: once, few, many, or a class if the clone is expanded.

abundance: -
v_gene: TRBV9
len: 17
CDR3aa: CASSVGSGTGGTDTQYF

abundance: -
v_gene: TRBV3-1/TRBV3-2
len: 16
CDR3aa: CASSPYRLEGRETQYF

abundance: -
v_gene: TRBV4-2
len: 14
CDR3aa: CASRLSAELYEQYF

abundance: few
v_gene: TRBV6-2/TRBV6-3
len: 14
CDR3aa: CASSYPGFSQPQHF

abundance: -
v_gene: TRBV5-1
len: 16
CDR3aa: CASSSSRGAVKETQYF

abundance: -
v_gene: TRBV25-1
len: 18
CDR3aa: CASSASGTSTISYNEQFF

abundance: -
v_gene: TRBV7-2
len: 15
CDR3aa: CASCGSSGGHNEQFF

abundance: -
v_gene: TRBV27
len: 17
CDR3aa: CASSLLSSGSSSYEQYF

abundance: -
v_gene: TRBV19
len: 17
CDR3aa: CASSTHAGGSRSYEQYF

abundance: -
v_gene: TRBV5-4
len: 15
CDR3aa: CASSLAGQGGNEQFF

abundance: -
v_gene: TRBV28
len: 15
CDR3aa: CASRSTGGVHQPQHF

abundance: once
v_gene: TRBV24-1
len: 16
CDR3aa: CATSGVTGAPPNEQFF

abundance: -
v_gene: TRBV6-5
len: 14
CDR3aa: CASSWTGSNQPQHF

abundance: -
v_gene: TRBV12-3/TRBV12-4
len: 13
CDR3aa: CASSSTGDTEAFF

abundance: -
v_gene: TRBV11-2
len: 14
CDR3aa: CASSRTGTWAEAFF

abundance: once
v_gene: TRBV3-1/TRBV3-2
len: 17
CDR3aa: CASSQDRTDASSYEQYF

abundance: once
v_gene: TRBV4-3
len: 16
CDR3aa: CASSRIAGGPRDTQYF

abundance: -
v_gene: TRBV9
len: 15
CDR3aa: CASSEGLAEHNEQFF

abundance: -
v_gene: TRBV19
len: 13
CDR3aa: CASEDRGNYGYTF

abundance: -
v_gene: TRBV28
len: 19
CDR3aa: CASSRNRPGLAGGKDTQYF

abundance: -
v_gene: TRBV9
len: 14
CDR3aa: CASSDRDRLYEQYF

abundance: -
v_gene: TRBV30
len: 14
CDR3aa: CAWSEVQGGYGYTF

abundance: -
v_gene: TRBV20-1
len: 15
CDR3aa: CSASYTAGGYNEQFF

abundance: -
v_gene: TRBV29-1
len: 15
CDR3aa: CSVLDTGTGKNIQYF

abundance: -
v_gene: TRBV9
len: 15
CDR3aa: CASSVLGGSSYEQYF

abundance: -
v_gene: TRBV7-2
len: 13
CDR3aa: CASSLGQNYGYTF

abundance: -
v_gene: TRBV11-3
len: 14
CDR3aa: CASSLGRGDTEAFF

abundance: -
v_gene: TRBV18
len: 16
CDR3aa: CASSPRVGQINEKLFF

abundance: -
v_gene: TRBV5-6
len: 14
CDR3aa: CASSTTGFPSEAFF

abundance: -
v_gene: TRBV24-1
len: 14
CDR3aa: CATAPQGSDQPQHF

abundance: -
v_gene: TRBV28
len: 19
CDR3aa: CASRGWDRATFSYNSPLHF

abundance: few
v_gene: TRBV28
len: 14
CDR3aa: CASSPQTSGRKQYF

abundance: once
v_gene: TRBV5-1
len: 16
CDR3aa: CASSLIDSVSYNEQFF

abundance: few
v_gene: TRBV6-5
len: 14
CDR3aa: CASSPSLDRVGYTF

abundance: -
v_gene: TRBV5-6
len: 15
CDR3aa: CASSWMDSPRETQYF